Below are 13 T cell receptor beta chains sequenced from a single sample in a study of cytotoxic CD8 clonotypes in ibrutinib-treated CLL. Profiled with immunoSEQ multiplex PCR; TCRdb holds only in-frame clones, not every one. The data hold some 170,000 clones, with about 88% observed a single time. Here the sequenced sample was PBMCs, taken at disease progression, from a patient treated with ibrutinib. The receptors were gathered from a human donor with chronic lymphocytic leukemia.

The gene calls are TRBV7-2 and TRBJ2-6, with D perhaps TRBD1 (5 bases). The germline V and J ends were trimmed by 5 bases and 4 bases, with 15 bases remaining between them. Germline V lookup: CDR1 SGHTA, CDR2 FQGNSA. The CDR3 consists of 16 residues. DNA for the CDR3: TGTGCCAGCAGCCCCGCGGCAGGGCCCGGGGCCAACGTCCTGACTTTC. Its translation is CASSPAAGPGANVLTF.

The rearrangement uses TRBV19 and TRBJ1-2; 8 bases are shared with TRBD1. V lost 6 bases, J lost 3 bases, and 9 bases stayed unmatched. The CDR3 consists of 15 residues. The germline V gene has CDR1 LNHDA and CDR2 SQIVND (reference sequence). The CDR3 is CASRGGQGPYYGYTF. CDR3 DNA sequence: TGTGCCAGTAGGGGCGGACAGGGACCCTACTATGGCTACACCTTC. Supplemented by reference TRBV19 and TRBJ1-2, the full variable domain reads DGGITQSPKYLFRKEGQNVTLSCEQNLNHDAMYWYRQDPGQGLRLIYYSQIVNDFQKGDIAEGYSVSREKKESFPLTVTSAQKNPTAFYLCASRGGQGPYYGYTFGSGTRLTVV.

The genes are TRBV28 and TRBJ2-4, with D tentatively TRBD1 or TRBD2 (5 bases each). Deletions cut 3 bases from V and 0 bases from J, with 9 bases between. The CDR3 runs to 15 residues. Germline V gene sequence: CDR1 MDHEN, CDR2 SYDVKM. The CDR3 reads CASSFGGLAKNIQYF. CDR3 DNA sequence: TGTGCCAGCAGTTTTGGGGGTCTAGCCAAAAACATTCAGTACTTC.

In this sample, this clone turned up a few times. The CDR3 here is CASSLGAGEKLFF. CDR3 coding DNA: TGTGCCAGCTCACTTGGGGCCGGTGAAAAACTGTTTTTT. The chain has TRBV18 and TRBJ1-4, with D perhaps TRBD1 (5 bases). From germline, CDR1 is KGHSH and CDR2 LQKENI. This CDR3 contains 13 residues. V gave up 4 bases and J gave up 7 bases, with 10 bases separating them.

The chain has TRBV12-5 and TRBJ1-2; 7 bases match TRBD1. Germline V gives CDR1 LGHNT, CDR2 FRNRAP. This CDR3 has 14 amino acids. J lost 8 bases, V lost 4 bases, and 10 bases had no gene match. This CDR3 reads CASGYDRVSNGYTF. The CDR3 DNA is TGTGCTAGTGGTTATGACAGGGTGTCTAACGGCTACACCTTC.

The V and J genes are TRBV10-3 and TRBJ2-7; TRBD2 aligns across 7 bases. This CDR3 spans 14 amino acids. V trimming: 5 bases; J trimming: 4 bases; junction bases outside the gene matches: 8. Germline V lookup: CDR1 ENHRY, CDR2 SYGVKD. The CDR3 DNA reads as TGTGCCATCAGTTCAGCGGGGAGTGGTTACGAGCAGTACTTC. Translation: CAISSAGSGYEQYF.

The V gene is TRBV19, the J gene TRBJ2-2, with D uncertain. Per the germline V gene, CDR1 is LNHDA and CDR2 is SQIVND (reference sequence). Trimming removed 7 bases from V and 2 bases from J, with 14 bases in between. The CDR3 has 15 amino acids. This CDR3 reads CASMAVRRNTGELFF. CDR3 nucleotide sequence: TGTGCCAGTATGGCAGTACGGAGAAACACCGGGGAGCTGTTTTTT. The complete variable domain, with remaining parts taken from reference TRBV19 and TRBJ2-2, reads DGGITQSPKYLFRKEGQNVTLSCEQNLNHDAMYWYRQDPGQGLRLIYYSQIVNDFQKGDIAEGYSVSREKKESFPLTVTSAQKNPTAFYLCASMAVRRNTGELFFGEGSRLTVL.

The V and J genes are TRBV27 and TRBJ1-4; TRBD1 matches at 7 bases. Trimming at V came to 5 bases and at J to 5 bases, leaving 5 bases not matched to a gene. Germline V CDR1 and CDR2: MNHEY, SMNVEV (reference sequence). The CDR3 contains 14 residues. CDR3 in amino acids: CASSPPGQNEKLFF. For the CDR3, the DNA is TGTGCCAGCAGTCCGCCGGGACAGAATGAAAAACTGTTTTTT.

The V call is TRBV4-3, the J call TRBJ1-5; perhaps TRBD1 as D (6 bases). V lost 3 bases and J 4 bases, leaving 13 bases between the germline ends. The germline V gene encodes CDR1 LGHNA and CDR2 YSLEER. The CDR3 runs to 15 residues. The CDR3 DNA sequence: TGCGCCAGCAGCCATAACCGGGACACGAATCAGCCCCAGCATTTT. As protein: CASSHNRDTNQPQHF.

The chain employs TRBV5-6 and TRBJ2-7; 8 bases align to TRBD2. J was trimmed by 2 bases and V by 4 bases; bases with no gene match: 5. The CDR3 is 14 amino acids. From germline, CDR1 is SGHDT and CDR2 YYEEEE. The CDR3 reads CASSRSGSAYEQYF. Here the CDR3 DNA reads TGTGCCAGCAGCCGAAGCGGGAGCGCCTACGAGCAGTACTTC.

The CDR3 region is CATSSRTSKNTDTQYF. CDR3 nucleotides: TGTGCCACCAGCTCCAGGACTAGCAAGAACACAGATACGCAGTATTTT. The V call is TRBV15, the J call TRBJ2-3; 8 bases fit TRBD2. The CDR3 consists of 16 residues. Germline CDR1 LNHNV, CDR2 YYDKDF (reference sequence). Trimming took 5 bases from V and 2 from J; bases not matched to a gene: 9.

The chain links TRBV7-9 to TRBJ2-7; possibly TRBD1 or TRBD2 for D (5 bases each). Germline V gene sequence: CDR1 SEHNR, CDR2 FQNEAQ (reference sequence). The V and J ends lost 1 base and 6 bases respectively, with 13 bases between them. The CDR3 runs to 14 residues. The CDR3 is CASSLGEWQGEQYF. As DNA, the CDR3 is TGTGCCAGCAGCTTAGGGGAGTGGCAGGGCGAGCAGTACTTC.

Here the CDR3 reads CASSLLAGNNEQFF. CDR3 coding DNA: TGTGCCAGCAGTTTGTTGGCGGGAAACAATGAGCAGTTCTTC. The chain combines TRBV28 with TRBJ2-1; possibly TRBD2 for D (6 bases). Germline CDR1 MDHEN, CDR2 SYDVKM. The length of the CDR3 is 14 residues. V was clipped by 3 bases and J by 5 bases, with 11 bases between them.